The clone carrying this T cell receptor (beta chain) was counted a few times. Its antigen is unknown. A 5'RACE reaction primed in the constant segment made cDNA libraries of TCR alpha and TCR beta, and these carried sample barcodes and UMIs. TCRdb re-analysed the 5' RACE reads in MiXCR, keeping a single row per CDR3 protein. The sample yields about 160,000 distinct CDR3 sequences, about 28% seen once. This record comes from a study of T-cell memory formation after mild COVID-19. Trimming removed 5 bases from V and 5 bases from J; junction bases left unmatched: 14. The CDR3 covers 16 residues. Germline CDR1 DFQATT, CDR2 SNEGSKA (reference sequence). Study findings and constraints: Whereas later expanders leaned CD4+, clones contracting day 15 to 85 showed a balanced CD4/CD8 makeup.

The source is an adult woman who had mild COVID-19 (a few samples of this study predate the infection). Cell type and time point are not known. V gene TRBV20-1 combines with J gene TRBJ2-3; 9 bases fit TRBD2. Sequenced material: PBMCs or a T cell subset sorted from them (not recorded which). CDR3: CSADISGRGRRDTQYF. CDR3 DNA: TGCAGTGCTGATATTAGCGGGAGAGGGCGGAGAGATACGCAGTATTTT.